This TCR beta chain stems from a study of breast tumors, draining lymph nodes, adjacent tissues (TCRdb year 2016). Some background on the complete study: TCR beta repertoires were compared across tumor, adjacent nontumor tissue and axillary lymph nodes obtained from breast cancer patients. The study aimed to assess the relationships and possible T-cell exchange between tumor, surrounding tissue and draining lymph node repertoires in human breast cancer. Here is what the overall study found, with its caveats: Tumor T-cell repertoires showed less diversity than lymph node repertoires and more diversity than nontumor tissue repertoires, and tumor T-cell repertoires showed preferential V and J gene usage. Rather than being directly demonstrated, the conclusion that tumor T cells originate in lymph nodes was presented as consistent with a hypothesis. Tumor and nontumor tissue repertoires were found to be significantly more similar in luminal-like than in basal-like breast cancer. The data were considered consistent with the idea that most tumor T cells come from the lymph node and then expand in tumor tissue.

Lymph node samples came from the axillary draining lymph nodes of breast cancer patients. This clonotype was counted ten times or more. The antigen it binds to is not known. No quality values exist for individual bases; no much larger clone is one base distant. Data came from an Illumina HiSeq 2000. Multiplex PCR amplification was used to build the TCR beta chain libraries. High-throughput sequencing was used to analyze the amplified TCR beta chain products. TCRdb's own reprocessing of the public reads used fastp at Q25 and MiXCR and kept productive beta chains. Rows with a matching CDR3 protein are joined into one entry that keeps the most common DNA and genes. The sample has approximately 120,000 distinct CDR3 sequences on record, approximately 21% of them singletons. The ten largest clones represent about 2.2% of the sample. The germline V gene gives CDR1 as MDHEN and CDR2 as SYDVKM. Counted from cysteine to phenylalanine, this CDR3 has 20 amino acids. Only CDR3 DNA is held: 60 bases, read in frame from base 1. The germline V end is reduced by 6 bases and the J end by 2 bases; junction bases left unmatched: 13.

The V gene is TRBV28 and the J gene is TRBJ2-1, and 16 junctional nucleotides match TRBD2. This receptor was taken from a female donor with breast cancer. Some clones in this sample may be carry-over from other donors' samples. Input material: axillary lymph node tissue. The nucleotide sequence reads TGTGCCAGCAGCTCGGACCACGGGACTAGCGGGAGGGCCACCTACAATGAGCAGTTCTTC. Translated, this is CASSSDHGTSGRATYNEQFF.